The entry below gives a single TCR beta chain sequence along with its context. Its antigen remains unidentified. These data originate in a study of cytomegalovirus exposure and HLA in healthy donors. General observations from the study: In a later analysis, V- and J-gene trimming of beta chains associated with a DCLRE1C missense variant, replicated independently. HLA allele associations emerged for 17,000 or so TCR beta sequences in a later analysis, at 0.05 false discovery rate.

Both 60 Vbeta primers and 13 Jbeta primers went into the PCR. The method was immunoSEQ multiplex PCR; TCRdb's version includes in-frame clones alone and lacks a portion of them. The sample carries 95,000 to 150,000 clones, roughly 77% recorded once. This CDR3 is 17 amino acids long. The sequenced sample was PBMCs. The gene calls are TRBV21-1 and TRBJ1-5. TRBV21-1 is deemed a pseudogene. The sequence was collected from a woman aged 25 to 39 in good health and CMV-seronegative. The CDR3 nucleotides read TGTGCCAGCAGCATAAATAAACGGGACTATAGCAATCAGCCCCAGCATTTT. It specifies CASSINKRDYSNQPQHF.